These 30 T cell receptor beta chains share one sample of origin, sequenced in a study of blood T cell repertoires in COVID-19. Sequencing used immunoSEQ multiplex PCR; TCRdb keeps in-frame clones, though not all of them. The top ten hold approximately 2% of the sample, which has about 180,000 clones, roughly 87% seen once. Input material: peripheral blood. Every receptor here comes from a man younger than 35 who had recovered from COVID-19.

This clone was counted only a few times. This sequence joins TRBV11-2 and TRBJ2-7, with TRBD2 matching over 10 bases. The junction had 7 bases not matched to a gene; V was cut back by 5 bases and J by 3 bases. Germline CDR1 SGHAT, CDR2 FQNNGV. The CDR3 runs to 15 residues. CDR3 in amino acids: CASSQAGGTLYEQYF. The DNA for the CDR3 is TGTGCCAGCAGCCAAGCGGGAGGGACCCTCTACGAGCAGTACTTC.

CDR3 residues: CASSVAPSRASGTRGNEQFF. CDR3 nucleotide sequence: TGTGCCAGCAGCGTAGCACCTTCTAGGGCTAGCGGAACCCGGGGCAATGAGCAGTTCTTC. This chain uses TRBV9 with TRBJ2-1; 7 nucleotides match TRBD2. Germline lookup yields CDR1 SGDLS and CDR2 YYNGEE. The CDR3 runs 20 residues. V shed 0 bases, J shed 6 bases, and the junction held 21 bases outside the gene matches. The full variable domain, completed using reference TRBV9 and TRBJ2-1, is DSGVTQTPKHLITATGQRVTLRCSPRSGDLSVYWYQQSLDQGLQFLIQYYNGEERAKGNILERFSAQQFPDLHSELNLSSLELGDSALYFCASSVAPSRASGTRGNEQFFGPGTRLTVL.

The V call is TRBV5-4, the J call TRBJ2-7; 11 bases align to TRBD1. Germline V gene lookup returns CDR1 SGHNT and CDR2 YYREEE (reference sequence). The V gene end was trimmed by 3 bases and the J gene end by 6 bases; junction bases not matched to a gene: 8. The CDR3 is made up of 15 amino acids. The CDR3 loop reads CASSWTGGSSSEQYF. The CDR3, as DNA: TGTGCCAGCAGCTGGACAGGGGGCTCCTCGAGCGAGCAGTACTTC.

This chain uses TRBV6-5 with TRBJ1-2; D is possibly TRBD1 (6 bases). Deletions cut 8 bases from V and 8 bases from J, with 18 bases between. Germline V gene data show CDR1 as MNHEY and CDR2 as SVGAGI. This CDR3 contains 13 residues. The CDR3 here is CASLKGSGAGYTF. CDR3 in DNA: TGTGCCAGCCTAAAAGGGTCAGGGGCCGGCTACACCTTC.

This clone was detected only a few times. The chain has TRBV7-2 and TRBJ2-3; D perhaps matches TRBD2 (6 bases). V lost 3 bases to trimming and J lost 6 bases, with 16 bases between them. Germline V lookup: CDR1 SGHTA, CDR2 FQGNSA. The CDR3 is made up of 15 amino acids. CDR3 DNA: TGTGCCAGCAGCTTCTCGGGAGAAAGGTTGGATACGCAGTATTTT. Its protein is CASSFSGERLDTQYF.

CDR3 DNA: TGTGCCAGCAGTTTATCCCGATCCCCAGGTGGCGCAGATACGCAGTATTTT. It specifies CASSLSRSPGGADTQYF. The gene calls are TRBV28 and TRBJ2-3; D not certain. CDR3 length: 17 amino acids. Germline V gives CDR1 MDHEN, CDR2 SYDVKM. V gave up 1 base and J gave up 4 bases, with 18 bases separating them.

The chain has TRBV3-1 (or the pseudogene TRBV3-2) and TRBJ1-1, with no clear D. The V gene's germline CDR1 is LGHDT and CDR2 YNNKEL (reference sequence). The ends were cut back, 0 bases at V and 0 bases at J, with 5 bases in the middle. The CDR3 contains 14 residues. CDR3 loop: CASSQEIVNTEAFF. CDR3 DNA sequence: TGTGCCAGCAGCCAAGAGATAGTGAACACTGAAGCTTTCTTT.

The genes are TRBV10-3 and TRBJ1-1, with D possibly being TRBD1 (5 bases). CDR1 is ENHRY and CDR2 is SYGVKD in the germline V gene. The V end lost 0 bases, the J end lost 5 bases, and 10 bases lay between the germline ends. The length of the CDR3 is 14 residues. As DNA, the CDR3 is TGTGCCATCAGTGAGTCGCGGGGGGGGACTGAAGCTTTCTTT. Encoded protein: CAISESRGGTEAFF.

The chain is built from TRBV19 and TRBJ1-6; no clear D. The V gene's germline CDR1 is LNHDA and CDR2 SQIVND (reference sequence). This CDR3 spans 17 amino acids. V dropped 2 bases and J dropped 0 bases, with 11 bases sitting between them. The chain's CDR3 is CASSIRDASSYNSPLHF. The DNA of the CDR3 is TGTGCCAGTAGTATACGCGACGCTAGCTCCTATAATTCACCCCTCCACTTT.

The genes are TRBV7-9 and TRBJ1-4; D call uncertain. Germline assignment: CDR1 SEHNR and CDR2 FQNEAQ (reference sequence). V lost 5 bases and J 7 bases, leaving 14 bases between the germline ends. The CDR3 loop spans 14 amino acids. The CDR3, as DNA: TGTGCCAGCAGCCTCGGAAATGGGCCTGAAAAACTGTTTTTT. Encoded protein: CASSLGNGPEKLFF.

The chain has TRBV28 and TRBJ2-7; D is unresolved. This CDR3 contains 12 residues. CDR1 and CDR2 (germline): MDHEN, SYDVKM. V lost 2 bases and J lost 6, with 8 bases in between. The CDR3 sequence: CASSLSRVEQYF. The CDR3 nucleotides read TGTGCCAGCAGTTTAAGTCGAGTCGAGCAGTACTTC.

This chain links TRBV6-6 with TRBJ2-1; D is ambiguous. CDR3 length: 16 amino acids. Trimming stripped 5 bases from V and 2 bases from J, with 16 bases between. The germline V gene has CDR1 MNHNY and CDR2 SVGAGI (reference sequence). CDR3: CASSPRSEPPYNEQFF. CDR3 DNA sequence: TGTGCCAGCAGTCCTAGAAGCGAGCCACCCTACAATGAGCAGTTCTTC.

The count of this clone is one. The chain couples TRBV27 to TRBJ2-7, with TRBD2 identical over 8 bases. The CDR3 has 19 amino acids. Germline V gene sequence: CDR1 MNHEY, CDR2 SMNVEV (reference sequence). The V and J ends lost 2 bases and 5 bases, in that order; junction bases with no gene match: 20. The DNA of the CDR3 is TGTGCCAGCAGTTTAAGACGGGGGTCTAGCGGGCCAACAATCCACGAGCAGTACTTC. Encoded protein: CASSLRRGSSGPTIHEQYF.

The gene calls are TRBV29-1 and TRBJ2-3, with TRBD2 as a possible D gene (5 bases). Germline V gene sequence: CDR1 SQVTM, CDR2 ANQGSEA. This CDR3 has 15 residues. The ends were cut back, 5 bases at V and 0 bases at J, with 15 bases in the middle. CDR3 amino acids: CSVPDRRTSTDTQYF. CDR3 bases: TGCAGCGTTCCCGACCGACGGACTAGCACAGATACGCAGTATTTT.

The V call is TRBV25-1, the J call TRBJ1-1; no firm D call. Trimming removed 6 bases at V and 4 bases at J, with 6 bases between. CDR1 and CDR2 from the germline V gene are MGHDK and SYGVNS. CDR3 length: 11 amino acids. The CDR3 DNA reads as TGTGCCAGCAGCCGTTCCACTGAAGCTTTCTTT. This gives the protein CASSRSTEAFF.

This chain joins TRBV18 and TRBJ2-3, with D uncertain. V lost 1 base, J lost 5 bases, and 4 bases lay in between. This CDR3 spans 12 amino acids. Germline V gene lookup returns CDR1 KGHSH and CDR2 LQKENI. The CDR3 spells CASSPLQDTQYF. CDR3 coding DNA: TGTGCCAGCTCACCACTACAAGATACGCAGTATTTT.

This clone was seen once. The rearrangement joins TRBV5-1 to TRBJ2-3; 7 positions match TRBD1. Trimming at V came to 4 bases and at J to 4 bases, leaving 6 bases not matched to a gene. Germline V gene lookup returns CDR1 SGHRS and CDR2 YFSETQ. There are 14 residues in the CDR3. DNA for the CDR3: TGCGCCAGCAGCCTGACAGGGCCCCCAGATACGCAGTATTTT. This encodes CASSLTGPPDTQYF.

The chain uses TRBV28 and TRBJ2-5; 11 bases line up with TRBD2. Germline V gives CDR1 MDHEN, CDR2 SYDVKM. Trimming removed 6 bases from V and 4 bases from J; junction bases left unmatched: 7. This CDR3 is 15 amino acids long. The CDR3 is CASRGTSGELETQYF. The CDR3 nucleotides read TGTGCCAGCAGGGGGACTAGCGGAGAACTAGAGACCCAGTACTTC.

This clone was recorded many times. The chain joins TRBV27 to TRBJ1-1, with 8 positions matching TRBD1. The CDR3 runs 14 residues. V lost 8 bases and J lost 0; bases outside the gene matches: 5. CDR1 is MNHEY and CDR2 is SMNVEV in the germline V gene (reference sequence). This chain's CDR3 is CASGHRGMNTEAFF. For the CDR3, the DNA is TGTGCCAGCGGCCACAGGGGGATGAACACTGAAGCTTTCTTT.

The genes are TRBV7-2 and TRBJ2-2; 7 positions match TRBD1. Trimming cost V 4 bases and J 4 bases; bases outside gene matches: 12. CDR3 size: 17 residues. Germline CDR1 SGHTA, CDR2 FQGNSA. CDR3 amino acids: CASSSTFRDRFTGELFF. CDR3 nucleotides: TGTGCCAGCAGCTCCACCTTCCGGGACAGATTCACCGGGGAGCTGTTTTTT.

The chain links TRBV5-6 to TRBJ2-5, with 7 bases fitting TRBD1. Looked up from germline, CDR1 is SGHDT and CDR2 is YYEEEE. The CDR3 totals 13 residues. V trimming: 7 bases; J trimming: 5 bases; junction bases outside the gene matches: 8. The CDR3 reads CASRLLRGETQYF. CDR3 DNA: TGTGCCAGCCGTCTCCTCAGGGGGGAGACCCAGTACTTC.

The J gene is TRBJ1-2, the V gene TRBV12-3 or TRBV12-4; the D gene is possibly TRBD1 (6 bases). V lost 6 bases and J 8 bases, leaving 16 bases between the germline ends. The CDR3 runs 13 residues. CDR3 coding DNA: TGTGCCAGCAGGAGACAGGCGGATTCGGGCTACACCTTC. This sequence encodes CASRRQADSGYTF.

The chain couples TRBV29-1 to TRBJ1-1, with 7 bases identical to TRBD1. Germline CDR1 SQVTM, CDR2 ANQGSEA. This CDR3 region has 14 residues. V lost 8 bases, J lost 0 bases, and 9 bases stayed unmatched. CDR3 nucleotides: TGCAGCCTCTCTGGGACAGCCATGAACACTGAAGCTTTCTTT. As protein: CSLSGTAMNTEAFF. The full variable domain, its missing parts supplied by reference TRBV29-1 and TRBJ1-1, is SAVISQKPSRDICQRGTSLTIQCQVDSQVTMMFWYRQQPGQSLTLIATANQGSEATYESGFVIDKFPISRPNLTFSTLTVSNMSPEDSSIYLCSLSGTAMNTEAFFGQGTRLTVV.

The gene calls are TRBV5-1 and TRBJ2-6; TRBD1 agrees at 7 bases. The CDR3 spans 17 residues. Germline CDR1 and CDR2: SGHRS and YFSETQ. V lost 4 bases to trimming and J lost 1 base; unmatched junction nucleotides: 8. DNA of the CDR3: TGCGCCAGCAGCCCCCGGACAGGATATTCTGGGGCCAACGTCCTGACTTTC. This translates into CASSPRTGYSGANVLTF. Complete variable domain (other parts from reference TRBV5-1 and TRBJ2-6): KAGVTQTPRYLIKTRGQQVTLSCSPISGHRSVSWYQQTPGQGLQFLFEYFSETQRNKGNFPGRFSGRQFSNSRSEMNVSTLELGDSALYLCASSPRTGYSGANVLTFGAGSRLTVL.

The chain combines TRBV3-1 (or the pseudogene TRBV3-2) with TRBJ2-3; 13 positions agree with TRBD2. J lost 4 bases, V lost 4 bases, and 11 bases had no gene match. Germline V gene data show CDR1 as LGHDT and CDR2 as YNNKEL (reference sequence). The CDR3 is 18 amino acids. For the CDR3, the DNA is TGTGCCAGCAGCCCCGGACTAGCGGGAGTTTTGCTTGCAGATACGCAGTATTTT. It yields the protein CASSPGLAGVLLADTQYF.

The genes are TRBV11-2 and TRBJ2-3; TRBD2 agrees at 7 bases. The CDR3 runs to 13 residues. The V gene end was trimmed by 4 bases and the J gene end by 6 bases; junction bases not matched to a gene: 4. Germline assignment: CDR1 SGHAT and CDR2 FQNNGV. The chain's CDR3 is CASSWGGSDTQYF. The CDR3 bases are TGTGCCAGCAGCTGGGGCGGGAGTGATACGCAGTATTTT.

J is TRBJ2-5 and V is TRBV7-6; 15 nucleotides match TRBD2. In germline, CDR1 is SGHVS, CDR2 FNYEAQ. The CDR3 sequence is 16 residues long. Germline trimming cut 5 bases from V and 1 base from J; bases unmatched to any gene: 2. The CDR3 DNA sequence: TGTGCCAGCAGCGCGGGACTAGCGGGAGGCCAAGAGACCCAGTACTTC. Encoded protein: CASSAGLAGGQETQYF.

The chain couples TRBV5-1 to TRBJ2-2; unclear D gene. Trimming shortened V by 0 bases and J by 3 bases, and 3 bases separated the two germline ends. This CDR3 comprises 13 residues. Looked up from germline, CDR1 is SGHRS and CDR2 is YFSETQ. The CDR3 DNA is TGCGCCAGCAGCTTGGACTACACCGGGGAGCTGTTTTTT. Encoded protein: CASSLDYTGELFF. Full variable domain (remainder filled in from reference TRBV5-1 and TRBJ2-2): KAGVTQTPRYLIKTRGQQVTLSCSPISGHRSVSWYQQTPGQGLQFLFEYFSETQRNKGNFPGRFSGRQFSNSRSEMNVSTLELGDSALYLCASSLDYTGELFFGEGSRLTVL.

This clone was picked up a small number of times. This chain links TRBV3-1 (or the pseudogene TRBV3-2) with TRBJ1-6, with D tentatively TRBD1 (5 bases). Trimming pared 4 bases from V and 9 bases from J, leaving 16 bases between. This CDR3 region has 15 residues. CDR1 LGHDT and CDR2 YNNKEL come from the germline V gene (reference sequence). Written as DNA, the CDR3 is TGTGCCAGCAGCCGCGATCTGGGCGACAGTTCACCCCTCCACTTT. Protein sequence: CASSRDLGDSSPLHF.

This clone was detected once. The rearrangement uses TRBV14 and TRBJ2-1; 7 bases are a match to TRBD2. Germline CDR1 reads SGHDN; CDR2 reads FVKESK. V lost 4 bases, J lost 2 bases, and 11 bases stayed unmatched. This CDR3 region has 17 residues. Here the CDR3 DNA reads TGTGCCAGCAGCCCGAATCTCGGGCTAGCGGCCTACAATGAGCAGTTCTTC. This encodes CASSPNLGLAAYNEQFF.